This is a list of T cell receptor beta chains from one sample in a study of T cell responses to AZD1222 COVID-19 vaccine. Only in-frame clones appear in the TCRdb table, and some are missing; sequencing was by immunoSEQ multiplex PCR. Among 90,000 to 95,000 clones listed, under 90% were seen once. Sequencing used peripheral blood, obtained on day 0 of AZD1222 vaccination. The receptors derive from an adult in good health. Each CDR3 is given with its conserved first and last residue. The order of the fields is J gene, D gene, V gene, CDR3 DNA, CDR3 protein. The D gene is left open where the match is weak.

TRBJ2-5	TRBD2	TRBV5-8	TGTGCCAGCAGCCACAGACTAGCGGGAGGGTTGGAGACCCAGTACTTC	CASSHRLAGGLETQYF
TRBJ1-1	.	TRBV3-1/TRBV3-2	TGTGCCAGCAGCCAATCGGGCAGTGTGAGAACTGAAGCTTTCTTT	CASSQSGSVRTEAFF
TRBJ2-3	.	TRBV5-1	TGCGCCAGCAGCTTGGAGTCAGTCCCTAGCACAGATACGCAGTATTTT	CASSLESVPSTDTQYF
TRBJ2-7	.	TRBV6-5	TGTGCCAGCAGTTACTCGATCCCGGGTAATGCCTACGAGCAGTACTTC	CASSYSIPGNAYEQYF
TRBJ2-7	.	TRBV20-1	TGCAGTGCTCCACTCCTGAGGGAGCAGTACTTC	CSAPLLREQYF
TRBJ1-2	TRBD1	TRBV6-5	TGTGCCAGCAGTTACCACCGGGACAGGGATGCTGGCTACACCTTC	CASSYHRDRDAGYTF
TRBJ2-1	TRBD1	TRBV5-1	TGCGCCAGCAGCCCCCTCAGGGGGACCTACAATGAGCAGTTCTTC	CASSPLRGTYNEQFF
TRBJ1-4	TRBD1	TRBV5-1	TGCGCCAGCAGCTTGGATGGGACAGAGACACTCAATGAAAAACTGTTTTTT	CASSLDGTETLNEKLFF
TRBJ2-3	.	TRBV3-1/TRBV3-2	TGTGCCAGCAGCCCGGGACTGTCGCCCCCCACAGATACGCAGTATTTT	CASSPGLSPPTDTQYF
TRBJ2-7	.	TRBV10-3	TGTGCCATCAGTGACACGACATCCTACGAGCAGTACTTC	CAISDTTSYEQYF
TRBJ1-2	TRBD1	TRBV6-5	TGTGCCAGCAGCGTTGACAGGGCTAACTATGGCTACACCTTC	CASSVDRANYGYTF
TRBJ2-5	TRBD1	TRBV10-3	TGTGCCATCAGTGAGTCGATAACGGGACAGGGTAGAAAGACCCAGTACTTC	CAISESITGQGRKTQYF
TRBJ1-5	.	TRBV6-6	TGTGCCAGCAGTTACTCGACGGTTAATCAGCCCCAGCATTTT	CASSYSTVNQPQHF
TRBJ2-5	.	TRBV3-1/TRBV3-2	TGTGCCAGCAGCCAAACGGGGCAGTACCAAGAGACCCAGTACTTC	CASSQTGQYQETQYF
TRBJ2-1	.	TRBV6-1	TGTGCCAGCAGTGAAGTAGGCAGGCCGAGCTCCTACAATGAGCAGTTCTTC	CASSEVGRPSSYNEQFF
TRBJ2-1	.	TRBV6-5	TGTGCCAGCAGGATCCCTGGCGGGATTGAGCAGTTCTTC	CASRIPGGIEQFF